This note documents a single T cell receptor beta chain sequence. The table lists this clone with a count of one. Its antigen has not been determined. Within one base of it there is no much larger clone, and no base qualities were kept. Each collaborating institution followed its own protocols to collect whole blood in K2EDTA tubes. For TCRbeta analysis, collaborators shipped samples as frozen whole blood, isolated PBMCs, or DNA extracted from either of those sample types. The immunoSEQ Assay, a bias-controlled multiplex PCR, was used to amplify TCRbeta CDR3 regions from genomic DNA. For the original study's pipeline: The number of nucleated cells in each sample was estimated by amplification of reference gene primers within the assay. Sequence reads were collapsed and filtered to measure the absolute abundance of every unique TCRbeta CDR3 rearrangement. Productive Simpson clonality was computed per sample as the square root of Simpson's diversity index over productive rearrangements. Entries here come from immuneACCESS through TCRdb and include only in-frame sequences with V and J called. Some clones fail to appear in such tables; in the studies checked, an unresolved V gene covers under half of the shortfall, and the cause of the remainder is unknown. The V and J calls and the clone size are those of that table, but D and trimming were determined from the DNA. For this sample there are 72,000 or so clones; more than 80% appear just once. The leading ten clones occupy 35% to 40% of the sample.

This record comes from a study of blood T cell repertoires in COVID-19 (dated by TCRdb to about 2020). Broadly, across the study: Samples from collaborators originated in the United States, Italy and Spain and spanned both the acute and convalescent phases of COVID-19. The prospective study material was composed of cDNA or gDNA derived from T cells, B-cell-depleted T cells, or PBMCs. Deeply sampled blood TCRbeta repertoires from subjects exposed to, actively infected with, or recovered from COVID-19 were included in the dataset. A freely available public database, intended as a resource for researchers studying the immune response to SARS-CoV-2, is where the repertoires were released. The samples were drawn from the first 160 participants of the ongoing ImmuneRACE study and from about 1,200 subjects provided by 6 global collaborators. Sample metadata almost always included a de-identified subject ID, COVID-19 status, age in years and sex. Where HLA class I and class II types were available, the types were taken from metadata supplied by the sample provider, not from assay-based typing. What the work shows at the level of the full study, not this receptor alone: The quantity of clinical and demographic metadata differed by source and by participant and was supplied without curation.

Via the germline V gene, CDR1 is KGHSH and CDR2 LQKENI. V loses 2 bases, J loses 3 bases, and the germline ends lie 12 bases apart. Its CDR3 holds 15 amino acids, cysteine through phenylalanine. Just CDR3 DNA is preserved here, 45 bases in frame from base 1. Input material: peripheral blood. The TCR sequence derives from a woman aged 80 or over with active or convalescent COVID-19. Recombination joined TRBV18 with TRBJ2-3; tentative D gene TRBD2, with 5 bases matching. The DNA is TGTGCCAGCTCACCAGGTACTAGTCTGACAGATACGCAGTATTTT. This is translated as CASSPGTSLTDTQYF.